One sample yielded the 12 T cell receptor beta chains listed below, sequenced in a study of radiation and T cells in renal cell carcinoma. Time point given: blood 2 weeks post-SBRT. Treatment given: 15 Gy SBRT to primary tumor, nephrectomy 4 weeks later. Method: immunoSEQ multiplex PCR; TCRdb's copy keeps in-frame clones and lacks some. This table has some 130,000 clones, about 81% appearing once. Sample: blood, taken from a patient whose treatment included radiotherapy and nephrectomy. Receptor source: a woman aged 55-75 years with renal cell carcinoma.

This clone has at least ten counts. The chain joins TRBV6-1 to TRBJ1-1; D is possibly TRBD1 (5 bases). Germline CDR1 reads MNHNS; CDR2 reads SASEGT. Trimming shortened V by 8 bases and J by 1 base, and 14 bases separated the two germline ends. CDR3 length: 14 residues. The CDR3 loop reads CASRAAGGNTEAFF. DNA of the CDR3: TGTGCCAGCCGCGCGGCGGGGGGGAACACTGAAGCTTTCTTT.

The chain combines TRBV5-6 with TRBJ2-2; D is uncertain. The germline V gene encodes CDR1 SGHDT and CDR2 YYEEEE. Trimming removed 2 bases at V and 2 bases at J, with 1 base between. The CDR3 has 12 residues. DNA of the CDR3: TGTGCCAGCAGCTTTAACACCGGGGAGCTGTTTTTT. This translates into CASSFNTGELFF.

The chain employs TRBV2 and TRBJ2-7, with 9 bases identical to TRBD1. Germline V gene lookup returns CDR1 SNHLY and CDR2 FYNNEI. The ends lost 2 bases at V and 2 bases at J; junction bases unmatched: 4. This CDR3 contains 15 residues. DNA of the CDR3: TGTGCCAGCAGTGAACCGGGACAGGGAGCCTACGAGCAGTACTTC. Translation gives CASSEPGQGAYEQYF.

The chain employs TRBV19 and TRBJ1-2; D is uncertain. CDR1 LNHDA and CDR2 SQIVND come from the germline V gene (reference sequence). This CDR3 has 14 amino acids. Trimming cost V 6 bases and J 8 bases, with 19 bases left between them. The CDR3 reads CASRTRELGGGYTF. CDR3 in DNA: TGTGCCAGTAGAACCCGGGAGTTGGGTGGAGGCTACACCTTC.

The V gene is TRBV18, the J gene TRBJ2-7; the D gene could be TRBD1 or TRBD2 (6 bases each). Germline values: CDR1 KGHSH, CDR2 LQKENI. V gave up 2 bases and J gave up 8 bases, with 13 bases separating them. The CDR3 is made up of 13 amino acids. The CDR3 loop is CASSPELGGKQYF. CDR3 DNA: TGTGCCAGCTCACCAGAATTAGGGGGGAAGCAGTACTTC.

The chain uses TRBV28 and TRBJ2-1; perhaps TRBD1 as D (6 bases). Germline V gene sequence: CDR1 MDHEN, CDR2 SYDVKM. V lost 11 bases, J lost 8 bases, and 13 bases lay in between. The CDR3 spans 11 residues. The CDR3 loop is CACLGADEQFF. CDR3 nucleotide sequence: TGTGCCTGCTTGGGGGCGGATGAGCAGTTCTTC.

The CDR3 nucleotides read TGTGCCAGCAGCTTAAGGGCGGGAGCGGGCAATGAGCAGTTCTTC. Encoded protein: CASSLRAGAGNEQFF. This chain connects TRBV7-3 to TRBJ2-1; 7 bases agree with TRBD2. Trimming at V came to 1 base and at J to 6 bases, leaving 6 bases not matched to a gene. Per the germline V gene, CDR1 is SGHTA and CDR2 is FQGTGA. The CDR3 extends over 15 amino acids.

Of note for this clone: The junction shows a germline mismatch at one end, possibly a read error. This chain uses TRBV7-7 with TRBJ2-1; 14 nucleotides agree with TRBD2. Looked up from germline, CDR1 is SSHAT and CDR2 is FNYEAQ (reference sequence). This CDR3 is 15 amino acids long. The CDR3 spells CASSQGLAGVDEQFF. CDR3 sequence (DNA): TGTGCTAGCAGCCAGGGACTAGCGGGAGTGGATGAGCAGTTCTTC.

V is TRBV18 and J is TRBJ1-2; 9 bases map to TRBD1. J lost 1 base, V lost 3 bases, and 6 bases had no gene match. This CDR3 contains 16 residues. CDR1 KGHSH and CDR2 LQKENI come from the germline V gene. CDR3 region: CASSPAGTGINYGYTF. CDR3 coding DNA: TGTGCCAGCTCACCTGCCGGGACAGGGATTAACTATGGCTACACCTTC.

The CDR3 DNA reads TGTGCCAGCAGTTTGGGCGGGAGTACCGGGGAGCTGTTTTTT. This translates into CASSLGGSTGELFF. The rearrangement uses TRBV27 and TRBJ2-2; 7 nucleotides match TRBD2. Germline values: CDR1 MNHEY, CDR2 SMNVEV (reference sequence). The CDR3 is made up of 14 amino acids. With V trimmed by 3 bases and J by 5 bases, 3 bases remained unmatched.

The V call is TRBV4-1, the J call TRBJ1-5; tentatively, D is TRBD1 (5 bases). CDR1 is MGHRA and CDR2 is YSYEKL in the germline V gene. The CDR3 runs 16 residues. Between the trimmed V and J ends, which lost 0 bases and 0 bases, there was a span of 9 bases. CDR3 bases: TGCGCCAGCAGCCAAGATGGGGGGTCTAGCAATCAGCCCCAGCATTTT. It encodes CASSQDGGSSNQPQHF.

This chain joins TRBV7-2 and TRBJ2-1, with TRBD1 matching 9 bases. The CDR3 covers 16 residues. J was trimmed by 9 bases and V by 6 bases; bases with no gene match: 15. Germline CDR1 is SGHTA and CDR2 is FQGNSA. CDR3 sequence (DNA): TGTGCCAGCAGACTCTTTCCGGGACAGGGAACTAGTGAGCAGTTCTTC. The encoded protein is CASRLFPGQGTSEQFF.